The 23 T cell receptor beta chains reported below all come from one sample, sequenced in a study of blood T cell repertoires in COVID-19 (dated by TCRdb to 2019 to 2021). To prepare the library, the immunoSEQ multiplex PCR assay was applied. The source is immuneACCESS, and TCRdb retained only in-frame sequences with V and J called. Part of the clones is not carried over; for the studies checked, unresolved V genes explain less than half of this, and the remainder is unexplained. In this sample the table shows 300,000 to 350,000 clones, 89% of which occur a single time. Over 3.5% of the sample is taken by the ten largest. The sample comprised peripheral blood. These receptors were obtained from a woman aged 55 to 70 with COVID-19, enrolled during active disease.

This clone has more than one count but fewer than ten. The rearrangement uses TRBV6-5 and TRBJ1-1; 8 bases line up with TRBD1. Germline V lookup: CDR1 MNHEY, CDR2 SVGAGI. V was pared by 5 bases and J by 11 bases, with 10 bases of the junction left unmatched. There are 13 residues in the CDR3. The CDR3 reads CASSTTQGGGAFF. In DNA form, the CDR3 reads TGTGCCAGCAGTACGACACAGGGGGGGGGCGCTTTCTTT.

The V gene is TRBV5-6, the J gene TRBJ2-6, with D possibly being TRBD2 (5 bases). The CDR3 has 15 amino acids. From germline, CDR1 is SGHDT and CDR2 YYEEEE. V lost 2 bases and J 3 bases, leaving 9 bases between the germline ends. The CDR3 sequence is CASSFMSGGANVLTF. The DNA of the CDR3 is TGTGCCAGCAGCTTTATGAGCGGTGGGGCCAACGTCCTGACTTTC. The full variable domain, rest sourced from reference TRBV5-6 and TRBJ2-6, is DAGVTQSPTHLIKTRGQQVTLRCSPKSGHDTVSWYQQALGQGPQFIFQYYEEEERQRGNFPDRFSGHQFPNYSSELNVNALLLGDSALYLCASSFMSGGANVLTFGAGSRLTVL.

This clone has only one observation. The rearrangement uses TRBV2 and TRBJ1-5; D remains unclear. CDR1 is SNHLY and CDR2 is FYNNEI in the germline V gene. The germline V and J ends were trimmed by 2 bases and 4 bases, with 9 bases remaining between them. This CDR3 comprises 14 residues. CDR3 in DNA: TGTGCCAGCAGTGAATTGACTCCGAATCAGCCCCAGCATTTT. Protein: CASSELTPNQPQHF. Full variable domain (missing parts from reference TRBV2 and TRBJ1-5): EPEVTQTPSHQVTQMGQEVILRCVPISNHLYFYWYRQILGQKVEFLVSFYNNEISEKSEIFDDQFSVERPDGSNFTLKIRSTKLEDSAMYFCASSELTPNQPQHFGDGTRLSIL.

CDR3 sequence reads: CASSYTGREGDTEAFF. The DNA for the CDR3 is TGTGCCAGCAGTTACACGGGCAGGGAGGGAGACACTGAAGCTTTCTTT. The chain links TRBV6-5 to TRBJ1-1, with D maybe TRBD1 (5 bases). The V gene's germline CDR1 is MNHEY and CDR2 SVGAGI. The V and J ends lost 2 bases and 3 bases respectively, with 16 bases between them. CDR3 length equals 16 residues.

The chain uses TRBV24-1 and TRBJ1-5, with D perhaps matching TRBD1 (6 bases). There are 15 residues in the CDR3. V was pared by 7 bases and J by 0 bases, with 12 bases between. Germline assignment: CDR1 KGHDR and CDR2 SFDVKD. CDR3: CATSPGTYSNQPQHF. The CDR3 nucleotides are TGTGCCACCAGCCCCGGGACATATAGCAATCAGCCCCAGCATTTT.

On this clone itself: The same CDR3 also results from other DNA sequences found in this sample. CDR3 loop: CASSYLQGGYTF. CDR3 nucleotide sequence: TGTGCCAGCAGTTACTTACAGGGTGGCTACACCTTC. The V call is TRBV28, the J call TRBJ1-2; a weak D match, TRBD1 (6 bases). Trimming took 4 bases from V and 7 from J, leaving 10 bases between them. This CDR3 region has 12 residues. Germline lookup yields CDR1 MDHEN and CDR2 SYDVKM.

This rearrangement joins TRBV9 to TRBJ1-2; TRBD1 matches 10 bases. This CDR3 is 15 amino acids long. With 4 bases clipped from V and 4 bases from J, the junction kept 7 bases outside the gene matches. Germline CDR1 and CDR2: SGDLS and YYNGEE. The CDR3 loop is CASSPGTGDLYGYTF. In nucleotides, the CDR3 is TGTGCCAGCAGCCCGGGGACAGGGGACCTCTATGGCTACACCTTC.

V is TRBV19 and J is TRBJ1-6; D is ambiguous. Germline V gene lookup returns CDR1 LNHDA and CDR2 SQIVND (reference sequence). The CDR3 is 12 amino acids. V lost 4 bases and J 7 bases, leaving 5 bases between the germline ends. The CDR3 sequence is CASSTGNSPLHF. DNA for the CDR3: TGTGCCAGTAGTACGGGGAATTCACCCCTCCACTTT.

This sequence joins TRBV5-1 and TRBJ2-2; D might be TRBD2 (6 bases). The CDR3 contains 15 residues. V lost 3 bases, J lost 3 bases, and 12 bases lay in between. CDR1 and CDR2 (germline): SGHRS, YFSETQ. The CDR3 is CASSSGLLDTGELFF. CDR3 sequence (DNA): TGCGCCAGCAGCTCGGGACTGCTCGACACCGGGGAGCTGTTTTTT.

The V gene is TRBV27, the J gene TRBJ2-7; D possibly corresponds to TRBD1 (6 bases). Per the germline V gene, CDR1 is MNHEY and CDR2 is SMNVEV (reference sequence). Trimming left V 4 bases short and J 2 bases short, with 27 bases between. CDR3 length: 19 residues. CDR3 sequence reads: CASSSLKQDTGSSPYEQYF. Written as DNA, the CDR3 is TGTGCCAGCAGTTCACTCAAACAAGACACAGGGAGCTCCCCCTACGAGCAGTACTTC.

The CDR3 DNA sequence: TGTGCCACCAGTGTCACCGGGACTAGCGGGGGCAGGTCCTACAATGAGCAGTTCTTC. Its translation is CATSVTGTSGGRSYNEQFF. The rearrangement links TRBV15 to TRBJ2-1, with 14 nucleotides matching TRBD2. The CDR3 covers 19 residues. With V trimmed by 6 bases and J by 1 base, 11 bases remained unmatched. Germline V gives CDR1 LNHNV, CDR2 YYDKDF (reference sequence).

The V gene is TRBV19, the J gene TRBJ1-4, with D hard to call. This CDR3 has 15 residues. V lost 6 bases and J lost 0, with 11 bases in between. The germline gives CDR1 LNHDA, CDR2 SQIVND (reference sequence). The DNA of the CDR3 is TGTGCCAGTAGCTCGCTAAGCGCAACTAATGAAAAACTGTTTTTT. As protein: CASSSLSATNEKLFF.

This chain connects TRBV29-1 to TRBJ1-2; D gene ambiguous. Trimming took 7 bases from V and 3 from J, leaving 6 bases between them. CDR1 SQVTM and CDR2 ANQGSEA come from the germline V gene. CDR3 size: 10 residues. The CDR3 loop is CSAGDYGYTF. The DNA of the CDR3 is TGCAGCGCCGGGGACTATGGCTACACCTTC.

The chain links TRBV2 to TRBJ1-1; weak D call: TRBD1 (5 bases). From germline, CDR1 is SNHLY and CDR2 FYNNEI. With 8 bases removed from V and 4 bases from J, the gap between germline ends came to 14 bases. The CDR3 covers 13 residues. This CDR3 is CASESGSGTEAFF. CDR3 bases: TGTGCCAGCGAGTCAGGGTCGGGCACTGAAGCTTTCTTT.

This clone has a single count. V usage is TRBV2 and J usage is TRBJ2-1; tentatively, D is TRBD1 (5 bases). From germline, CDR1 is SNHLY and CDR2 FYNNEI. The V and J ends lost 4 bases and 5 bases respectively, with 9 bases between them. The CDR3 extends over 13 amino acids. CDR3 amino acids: CASSVGRDNEQFF. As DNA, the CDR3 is TGTGCCAGCAGTGTGGGCAGGGACAATGAGCAGTTCTTC.

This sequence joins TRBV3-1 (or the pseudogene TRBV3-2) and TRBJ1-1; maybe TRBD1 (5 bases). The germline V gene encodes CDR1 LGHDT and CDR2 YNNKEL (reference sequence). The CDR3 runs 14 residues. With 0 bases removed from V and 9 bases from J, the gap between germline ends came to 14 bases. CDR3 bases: TGTGCCAGCAGCCAAGATTCTTGGGGGGGTAAAGCTTTCTTT. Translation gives CASSQDSWGGKAFF.

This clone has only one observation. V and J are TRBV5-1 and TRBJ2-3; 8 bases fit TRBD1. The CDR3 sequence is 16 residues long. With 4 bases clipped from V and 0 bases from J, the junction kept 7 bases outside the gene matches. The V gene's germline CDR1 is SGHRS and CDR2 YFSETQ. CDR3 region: CASSHDGQGSTDTQYF. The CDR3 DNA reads TGCGCCAGCAGCCATGACGGACAGGGAAGCACAGATACGCAGTATTTT.

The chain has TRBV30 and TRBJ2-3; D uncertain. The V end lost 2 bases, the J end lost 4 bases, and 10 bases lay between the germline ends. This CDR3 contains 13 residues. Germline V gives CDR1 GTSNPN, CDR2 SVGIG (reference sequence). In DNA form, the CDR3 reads TGTGCCTGGAGTCTGGTAGCAGCAGATACGCAGTATTTT. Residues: CAWSLVAADTQYF.

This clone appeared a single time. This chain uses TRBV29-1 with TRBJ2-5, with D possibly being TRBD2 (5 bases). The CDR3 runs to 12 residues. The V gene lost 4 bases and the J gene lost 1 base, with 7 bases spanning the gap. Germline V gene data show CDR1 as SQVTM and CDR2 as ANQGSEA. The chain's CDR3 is CSVGGLQETQYF. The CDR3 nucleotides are TGCAGCGTTGGTGGACTCCAAGAGACCCAGTACTTC.

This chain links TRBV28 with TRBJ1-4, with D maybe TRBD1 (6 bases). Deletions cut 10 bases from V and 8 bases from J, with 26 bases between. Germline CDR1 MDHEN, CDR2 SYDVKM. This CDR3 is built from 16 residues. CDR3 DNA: TGTGCCACGAACCGGCCGGACAGTACAACTAGGGAAAAACTGTTTTTT. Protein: CATNRPDSTTREKLFF.

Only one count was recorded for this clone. In DNA form, the CDR3 reads TGCGCCAGCAGCTTGGAACAGGGGAGGGAAAAACTGTTTTTT. It translates to CASSLEQGREKLFF. The J gene is TRBJ1-4, the V gene TRBV5-1; 7 positions agree with TRBD1. The ends lost 0 bases at V and 8 bases at J; junction bases unmatched: 4. This CDR3 is built from 14 residues. Germline V gene sequence: CDR1 SGHRS, CDR2 YFSETQ.

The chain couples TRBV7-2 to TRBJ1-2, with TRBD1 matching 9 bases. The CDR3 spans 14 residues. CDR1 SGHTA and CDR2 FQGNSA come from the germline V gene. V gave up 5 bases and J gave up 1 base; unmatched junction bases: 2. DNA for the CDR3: TGTGCCAGCAGCCGGACAGGGGTTAACTATGGCTACACCTTC. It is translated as CASSRTGVNYGYTF.

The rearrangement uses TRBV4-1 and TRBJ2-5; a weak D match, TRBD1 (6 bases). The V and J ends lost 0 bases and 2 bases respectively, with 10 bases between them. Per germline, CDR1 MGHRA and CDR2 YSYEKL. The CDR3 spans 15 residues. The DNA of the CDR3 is TGCGCCAGCAGCCAAGATGACAGGCTGCAAGAGACCCAGTACTTC. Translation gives CASSQDDRLQETQYF.